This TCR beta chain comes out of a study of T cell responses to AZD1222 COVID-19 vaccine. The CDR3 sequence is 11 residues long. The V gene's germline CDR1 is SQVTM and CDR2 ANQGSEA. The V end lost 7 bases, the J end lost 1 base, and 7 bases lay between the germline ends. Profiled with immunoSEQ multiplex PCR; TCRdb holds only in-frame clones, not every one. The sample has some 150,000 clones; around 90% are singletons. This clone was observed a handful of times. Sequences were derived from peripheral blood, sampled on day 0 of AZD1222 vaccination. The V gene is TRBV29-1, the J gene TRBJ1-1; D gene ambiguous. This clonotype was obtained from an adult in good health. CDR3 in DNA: TGCAGCGGAGACTGGAACACTGAAGCTTTCTTT. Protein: CSGDWNTEAFF.